The text below deals with one TCR beta chain. As yet, its antigen is unknown. A junction boundary mismatches the germline segment, possibly from a read error. The data derive from a study of T cells in Graves' hyperthyroidism and ophthalmopathy. Across the study: At initial diagnosis, before any treatment had begun, peripheral blood was obtained.

The CDR3 extends over 14 amino acids. Study conclusions and caveats: Appearing also in blood were most of the thyroid clonotypes expanded above 0.001.

Lactation, pregnancy, other autoimmune disease or uncontrolled infection led to exclusion of patients. The source material, RNA transcripts, was used to amplify TCR beta CDR3 regions. TCR CDR3 regions were first amplified by RT-PCR with HTBI primers. Via MiXCR, TCRdb re-called the multiplex PCR reads, giving one row per CDR3 protein. Among 200,000 to 250,000 distinct CDR3 sequences, more than 15% were seen once, and the ten largest hold 50%. The chain recombines TRBV12-3 or TRBV12-4 with TRBJ1-1, with D tentatively TRBD1 (6 bases). The sequenced sample was blood. The receptor was derived from a man aged 45-60 years with Graves' hyperthyroidism. In DNA, the CDR3 is TGTGCCAGCAGTTTAAACAGGGTGGGGACTGAAGCTTCCTTT. Translation: CASSLNRVGTEASF.